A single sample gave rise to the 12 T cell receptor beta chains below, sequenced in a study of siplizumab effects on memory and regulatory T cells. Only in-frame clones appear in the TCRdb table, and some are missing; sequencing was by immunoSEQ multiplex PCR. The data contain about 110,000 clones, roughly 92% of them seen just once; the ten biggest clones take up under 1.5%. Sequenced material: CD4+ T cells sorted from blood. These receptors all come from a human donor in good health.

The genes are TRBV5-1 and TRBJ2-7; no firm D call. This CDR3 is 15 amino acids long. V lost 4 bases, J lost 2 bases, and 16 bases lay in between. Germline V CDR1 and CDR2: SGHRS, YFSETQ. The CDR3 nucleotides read TGCGCCAGCAGCATTTCCTCGGACGGCCCCTACGAGCAGTACTTC. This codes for CASSISSDGPYEQYF.

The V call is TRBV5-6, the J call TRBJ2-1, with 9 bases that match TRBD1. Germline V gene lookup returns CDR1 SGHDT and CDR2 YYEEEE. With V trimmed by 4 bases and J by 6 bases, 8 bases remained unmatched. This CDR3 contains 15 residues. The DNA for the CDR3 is TGTGCCAGCAGCCCTTGGACAGGGGTTGGCAATGAGCAGTTCTTC. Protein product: CASSPWTGVGNEQFF.

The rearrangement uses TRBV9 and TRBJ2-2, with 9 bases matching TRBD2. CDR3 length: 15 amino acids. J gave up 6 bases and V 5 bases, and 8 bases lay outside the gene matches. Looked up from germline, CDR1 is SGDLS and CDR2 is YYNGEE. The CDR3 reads CASSSGTSRSGELFF. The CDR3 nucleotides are TGTGCCAGCAGTTCCGGGACTAGCCGGTCCGGGGAGCTGTTTTTT.

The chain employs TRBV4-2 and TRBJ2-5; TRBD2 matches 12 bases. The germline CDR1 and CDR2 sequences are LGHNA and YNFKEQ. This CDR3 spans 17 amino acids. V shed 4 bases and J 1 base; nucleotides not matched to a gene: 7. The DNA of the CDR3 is TGTGCCAGCAGCCGCCTGCTAGCGGGGGGGCCCCAAGAGACCCAGTACTTC. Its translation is CASSRLLAGGPQETQYF.

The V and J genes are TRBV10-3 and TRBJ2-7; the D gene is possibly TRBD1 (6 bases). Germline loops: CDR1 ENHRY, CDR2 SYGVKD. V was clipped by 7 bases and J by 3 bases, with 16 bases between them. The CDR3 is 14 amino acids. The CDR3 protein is CAINSVQGSYEQYF. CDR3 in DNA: TGTGCCATCAATTCTGTACAGGGCAGCTACGAGCAGTACTTC.

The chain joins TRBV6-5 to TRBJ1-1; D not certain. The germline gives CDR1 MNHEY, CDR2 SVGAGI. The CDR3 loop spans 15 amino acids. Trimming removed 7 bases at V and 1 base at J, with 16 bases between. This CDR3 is CASTPVAAGNTEAFF. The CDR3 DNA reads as TGTGCCAGCACCCCCGTAGCTGCTGGGAACACTGAAGCTTTCTTT.

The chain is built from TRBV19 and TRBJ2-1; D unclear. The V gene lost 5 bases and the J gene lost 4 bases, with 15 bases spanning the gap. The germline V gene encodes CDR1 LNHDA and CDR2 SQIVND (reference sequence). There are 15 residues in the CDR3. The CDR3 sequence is CASSLYSPTYNEQFF. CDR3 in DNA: TGTGCCAGTAGTCTTTATAGCCCCACGTACAATGAGCAGTTCTTC.

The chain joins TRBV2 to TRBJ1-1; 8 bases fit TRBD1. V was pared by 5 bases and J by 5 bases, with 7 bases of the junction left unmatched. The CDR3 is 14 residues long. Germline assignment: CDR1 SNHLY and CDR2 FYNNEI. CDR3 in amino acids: CASSREQGGTEAFF. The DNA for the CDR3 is TGTGCCAGCAGTAGAGAACAGGGGGGAACTGAAGCTTTCTTT.

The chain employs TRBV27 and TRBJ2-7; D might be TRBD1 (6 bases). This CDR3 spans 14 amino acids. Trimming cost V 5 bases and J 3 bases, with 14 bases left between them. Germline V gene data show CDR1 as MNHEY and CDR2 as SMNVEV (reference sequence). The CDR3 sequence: CASSHNPGHYEQYF. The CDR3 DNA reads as TGTGCCAGCAGTCATAACCCGGGACACTACGAGCAGTACTTC.

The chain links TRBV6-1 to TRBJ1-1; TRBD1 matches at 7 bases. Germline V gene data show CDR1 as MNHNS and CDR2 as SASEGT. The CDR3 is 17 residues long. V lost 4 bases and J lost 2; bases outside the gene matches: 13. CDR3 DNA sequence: TGTGCCAGCAGTGTCAGTTTGGGGGGACAGCAAAACACTGAAGCTTTCTTT. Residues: CASSVSLGGQQNTEAFF.

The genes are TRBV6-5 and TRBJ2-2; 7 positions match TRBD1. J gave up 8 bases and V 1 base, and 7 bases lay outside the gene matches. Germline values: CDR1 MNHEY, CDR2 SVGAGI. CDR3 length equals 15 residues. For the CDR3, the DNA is TGTGCCAGCAGTTACTTCCGACAGGGCGGAGGGGAGCTGTTTTTT. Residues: CASSYFRQGGGELFF.

The CDR3 protein is CASSPGLAQETQYF. CDR3 sequence (DNA): TGCGCCAGCAGCCCCGGACTAGCGCAAGAGACCCAGTACTTC. The rearrangement joins TRBV5-1 to TRBJ2-5, with 9 bases identical to TRBD2. CDR1 SGHRS and CDR2 YFSETQ come from the germline V gene. The CDR3 length is 14 residues. With V trimmed by 4 bases and J by 2 bases, 3 bases remained unmatched.